These 14 T cell receptor beta chains were sequenced from one sample in a study of cytomegalovirus exposure and HLA in healthy donors. Primers: 60 Vbeta forward and 13 Jbeta reverse. Only in-frame clones appear in the TCRdb table, and some are missing; sequencing was by immunoSEQ multiplex PCR. The data show some 130,000 clones, with 75% to 85% seen just once and around 8.1% held by the top ten. Sequenced material: PBMCs. The receptors stem from a woman aged 50 to 65 in good health and CMV-seropositive.

J is TRBJ2-3 and V is TRBV6-5, with D unresolved. Trimming pared 5 bases from V and 4 bases from J, leaving 4 bases between. The CDR3 runs to 11 residues. Germline CDR1 and CDR2: MNHEY and SVGAGI. The CDR3 DNA reads as TGTGCCAGCAGTCGCGCAGATACGCAGTATTTT. It codes for CASSRADTQYF.

This rearrangement joins TRBV5-5 to TRBJ1-4, with D perhaps TRBD1 (5 bases). Trimming removed 1 base at V and 6 bases at J, with 13 bases between. Germline V CDR1 and CDR2: SGHKS, YYEKEE (reference sequence). The CDR3 is made up of 15 amino acids. Here the CDR3 DNA reads TGTGCCAGCAGCTTGTTCCCGACAGAGGATGAAAAACTGTTTTTT. Translation: CASSLFPTEDEKLFF. The entire variable domain, with the rest obtained from reference TRBV5-5 and TRBJ1-4, is as follows: DAGVTQSPTHLIKTRGQQVTLRCSPISGHKSVSWYQQVLGQGPQFIFQYYEKEERGRGNFPDRFSARQFPNYSSELNVNALLLGDSALYLCASSLFPTEDEKLFFGSGTQLSVL.

This chain joins TRBV2 and TRBJ1-3, with 7 bases lining up with TRBD1. The J segment lost 2 bases and the V segment lost 5 bases, leaving 9 bases of the junction unmatched. CDR1 is SNHLY, CDR2 FYNNEI, per germline. The CDR3 consists of 16 residues. In nucleotides, the CDR3 is TGTGCCAGCAGTCGGGACAGCTTGTCCCCTGGAAACACCATATATTTT. Translated, it gives CASSRDSLSPGNTIYF.

The chain recombines TRBV15 with TRBJ1-1; a possible D gene is TRBD1 (6 bases). Trimming left V 9 bases short and J 0 bases short, with 17 bases between. CDR1 is LNHNV and CDR2 is YYDKDF in the germline V gene (reference sequence). This CDR3 contains 15 residues. This CDR3 is CATKTGTTLNTEAFF. The CDR3 DNA follows: TGTGCCACTAAAACCGGGACAACCTTGAACACTGAAGCTTTCTTT.

The rearrangement links TRBV6-6 to TRBJ1-3; 7 bases map to TRBD1. The trim removed 4 bases at V and 2 bases at J, leaving 5 bases unmatched. The germline V gene has CDR1 MNHNY and CDR2 SVGAGI (reference sequence). The CDR3 is 15 residues long. The CDR3 DNA is TGTGCCAGCAGTTCACAGGGGCTTGCTGGAAACACCATATATTTT. It is translated as CASSSQGLAGNTIYF.

This chain links TRBV18 with TRBJ1-1; 8 nucleotides line up with TRBD1. The CDR3 is 14 residues long. The junction had 1 base not matched to a gene; V was cut back by 3 bases and J by 1 base. Germline V lookup: CDR1 KGHSH, CDR2 LQKENI. As DNA, the CDR3 is TGTGCCAGCTCACCCGGGACAGGGAACACTGAAGCTTTCTTT. This sequence encodes CASSPGTGNTEAFF.

The genes are TRBV5-1 and TRBJ2-2; a possible D gene is TRBD1 (5 bases). Trimming removed 4 bases from V and 1 base from J, with 11 bases in between. CDR1 and CDR2 from the germline V gene are SGHRS and YFSETQ. This CDR3 contains 15 residues. The CDR3 loop reads CASSLLGQNTGELFF. The CDR3 DNA is TGCGCCAGCAGCCTTCTCGGACAGAACACCGGGGAGCTGTTTTTT.

The rearrangement links TRBV27 to TRBJ2-7; 8 bases align to TRBD1. Looked up from germline, CDR1 is MNHEY and CDR2 is SMNVEV (reference sequence). CDR3 size: 15 residues. The trim removed 5 bases at V and 0 bases at J, leaving 6 bases unmatched. CDR3 residues: CASSSNRGTSYEQYF. CDR3 in DNA: TGTGCCAGCAGTAGCAACAGGGGGACCTCCTACGAGCAGTACTTC.

The rearrangement joins TRBV7-6 to TRBJ1-1; D is uncertain. The CDR3 is 15 residues long. V lost 3 bases and J lost 1, with 12 bases in between. CDR1 and CDR2 (germline): SGHVS, FNYEAQ. Here the CDR3 DNA reads TGTGCCAGCAGCTTTTCGCCCGAGTCGAACACTGAAGCTTTCTTT. The encoded protein is CASSFSPESNTEAFF.

This chain links TRBV11-2 with TRBJ2-1; weak D call: TRBD2 (5 bases). The CDR3 runs 13 residues. V lost 0 bases and J 9 bases, leaving 9 bases between the germline ends. Germline CDR1 and CDR2: SGHAT and FQNNGV. The CDR3, as DNA: TGTGCCAGCAGCTTAGATCGGGCGGGTGAGCAGTTCTTC. It is translated as CASSLDRAGEQFF.

The genes are TRBV7-2 and TRBJ2-5, with 8 nucleotides matching TRBD2. The germline gives CDR1 SGHTA, CDR2 FQGNSA. This CDR3 comprises 13 residues. V lost 5 bases and J lost 11; bases outside the gene matches: 10. The CDR3 DNA follows: TGTGCCAGCAGCCCCCGGGGGGGAAGGGAGCAGTACTTC. Residues: CASSPRGGREQYF.

The sample holds one count of this clone. The chain employs TRBV2 and TRBJ1-2; perhaps TRBD1 as D (5 bases). The CDR3 loop spans 15 amino acids. Germline values: CDR1 SNHLY, CDR2 FYNNEI. Trimming shortened V by 1 base and J by 4 bases, and 13 bases separated the two germline ends. CDR3 residues: CASSEGQGFVYGYTF. The CDR3, as DNA: TGTGCCAGCAGTGAAGGTCAGGGATTCGTCTATGGCTACACCTTC. The full variable domain, completed using reference TRBV2 and TRBJ1-2, is EPEVTQTPSHQVTQMGQEVILRCVPISNHLYFYWYRQILGQKVEFLVSFYNNEISEKSEIFDDQFSVERPDGSNFTLKIRSTKLEDSAMYFCASSEGQGFVYGYTFGSGTRLTVV.

This clone was seen once. The chain employs TRBV7-3 and TRBJ2-5; D is ambiguous. Germline CDR1 reads SGHTA; CDR2 reads FQGTGA. This CDR3 spans 13 amino acids. Trimming removed 2 bases at V and 3 bases at J, with 7 bases between. The CDR3 nucleotides are TGTGCCAGCAGCTTAGACGGAGAAGAGACCCAGTACTTC. Protein: CASSLDGEETQYF.

The V and J genes are TRBV28 and TRBJ1-1, with D uncertain. The germline V gene encodes CDR1 MDHEN and CDR2 SYDVKM. CDR3 size: 11 residues. V was pared by 3 bases and J by 6 bases, with 5 bases between. The chain's CDR3 is CASSLYAEAFF. The CDR3 nucleotides are TGTGCCAGCAGTTTGTATGCTGAAGCTTTCTTT.